Given below is one T cell receptor (beta chain) in context. The PCR was carried out with 60 Vbeta primers and 13 Jbeta primers. Only in-frame clones appear in the TCRdb table, and some are missing; sequencing was by immunoSEQ multiplex PCR. The profile shows some 130,000 clones, approximately 8.9% of them singletons. This sample is part of a study of cytomegalovirus exposure and HLA in healthy donors. V trimming: 1 base; J trimming: 5 bases; junction bases outside the gene matches: 3. The CDR3 totals 14 residues. The V gene's germline CDR1 is SEHNR and CDR2 FQNEAQ (reference sequence). This chain connects TRBV7-9 to TRBJ2-7; the match to TRBD2 covers 9 bases. This receptor was obtained from a middle-aged woman in good health and CMV-seropositive. The sequencing sample was made of PBMCs. The CDR3 is CASSLGTSVNEQYF. The CDR3, as DNA: TGTGCCAGCAGCTTAGGGACTAGCGTCAACGAGCAGTACTTC.